The clone carrying this T cell receptor beta chain was detected only a few times. This CDR3 region has 13 residues. The germline V and J ends were trimmed by 5 bases and 9 bases, with 16 bases remaining between them. Germline assignment: CDR1 SGHAT and CDR2 FQNNGV. PCR primers comprised 60 Vbeta and 13 Jbeta primers. Only in-frame clones appear in the TCRdb table, and some are missing; sequencing was by immunoSEQ multiplex PCR. Found here are about 160,000 clones, 80% to 90% of them singletons; the top ten hold around 13%. The source of the sample is a study of cytomegalovirus exposure and HLA in healthy donors.

The clonotype originates from a woman aged 45-65 years in good health and CMV-seronegative. What was sequenced was PBMCs. The rearrangement joins TRBV11-2 to TRBJ2-5; D gene uncertain. The CDR3 reads CASSPKAGLAQYF. The CDR3 bases are TGTGCCAGCAGCCCAAAGGCCGGGTTGGCCCAGTACTTC. Supplemented by reference TRBV11-2 and TRBJ2-5, the full variable domain reads EAGVAQSPRYKIIEKRQSVAFWCNPISGHATLYWYQQILGQGPKLLIQFQNNGVVDDSQLPKDRFSAERLKGVDSTLKIQPAKLEDSAVYLCASSPKAGLAQYFGPGTRLLVL.